This TCR beta chain was captured by sequencing in a study of vaccination and CD4 T cells after COVID-19. Turning to the study itself: The post-COVID samples were taken a median around 100 days after diagnosis, anywhere from 35 to 161.

The treatment was: approximately nine-day PBMC culture with coronavirus spike peptide pools or control peptides (ViraFEST assay). The culture of roughly 2 million PBMCs per well included 8.5 to 10 IU/ml IL-2 and roughly 10 ug/ml peptide pools. Cultured CD4+ T cell DNA was sequenced using the Oncomine TCR Beta short-read assay. In TCRdb, the PCR reads were re-called with MiXCR into one record per CDR3 protein. Here the sample spans some 16,000 distinct CDR3 sequences, roughly 40% being singletons. About this clonotype: Antigen: not known.

CDR1 and CDR2 (germline): MDHEN, SYDVKM. This CDR3 spans 14 amino acids. Unmatched junction bases numbered 7, after V lost 6 bases and J lost 3 bases. Sequenced material: CD4+ T cells from blood, cultured in vitro. The chain uses TRBV28 and TRBJ2-7, with 8 bases lining up with TRBD2. The clonotype comes from a human donor who had recovered from COVID-19. This CDR3 is CASSLAGLGYEQYF. The CDR3 coding sequence is TGTGCCAGCAGCCTCGCGGGACTAGGCTACGAGCAGTACTTC.